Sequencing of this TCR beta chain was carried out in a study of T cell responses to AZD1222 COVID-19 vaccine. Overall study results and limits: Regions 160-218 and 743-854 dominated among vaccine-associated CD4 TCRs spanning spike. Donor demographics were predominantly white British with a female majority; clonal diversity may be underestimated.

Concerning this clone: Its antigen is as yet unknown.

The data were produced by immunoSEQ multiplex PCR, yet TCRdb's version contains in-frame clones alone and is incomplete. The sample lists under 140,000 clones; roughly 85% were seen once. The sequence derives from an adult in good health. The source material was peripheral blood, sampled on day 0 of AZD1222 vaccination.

This CDR3 is CATSTGFSGNTIYF. The CDR3 region has the DNA TGTGCCACCAGCACCGGGTTCTCTGGAAACACCATATATTTT. The chain uses TRBV15 and TRBJ1-3; D is ambiguous. Germline assignment: CDR1 LNHNV and CDR2 YYDKDF (reference sequence). Trimming removed 4 bases from V and 0 bases from J, with 7 bases in between. The CDR3 contains 14 residues.